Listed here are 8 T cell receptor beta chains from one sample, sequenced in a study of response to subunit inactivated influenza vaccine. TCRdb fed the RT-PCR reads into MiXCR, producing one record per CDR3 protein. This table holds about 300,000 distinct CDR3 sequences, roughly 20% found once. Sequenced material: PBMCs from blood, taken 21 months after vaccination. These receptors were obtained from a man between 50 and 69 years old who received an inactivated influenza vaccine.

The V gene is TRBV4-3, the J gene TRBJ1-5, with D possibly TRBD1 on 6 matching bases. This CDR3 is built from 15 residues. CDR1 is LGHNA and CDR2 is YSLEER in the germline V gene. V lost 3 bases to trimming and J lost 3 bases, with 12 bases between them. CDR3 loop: CASSQEQGNNQPQHF. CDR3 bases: TGCGCCAGCAGCCAGGAACAGGGAAACAATCAGCCCCAGCATTTT.

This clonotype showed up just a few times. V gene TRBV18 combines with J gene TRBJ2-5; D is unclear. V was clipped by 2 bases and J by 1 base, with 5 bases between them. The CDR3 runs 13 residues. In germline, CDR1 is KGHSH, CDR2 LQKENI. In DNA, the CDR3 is TGTGCCAGCTCACCAAAGTTCCAAGAGACCCAGTACTTC. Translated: CASSPKFQETQYF.

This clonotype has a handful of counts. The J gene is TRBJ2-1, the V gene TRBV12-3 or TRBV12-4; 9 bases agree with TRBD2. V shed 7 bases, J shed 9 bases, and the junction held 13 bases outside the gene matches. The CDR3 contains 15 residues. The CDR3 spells CASTEAGGPSREQFF. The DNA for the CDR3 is TGTGCCAGCACTGAAGCGGGGGGACCCTCTCGTGAGCAGTTCTTC.

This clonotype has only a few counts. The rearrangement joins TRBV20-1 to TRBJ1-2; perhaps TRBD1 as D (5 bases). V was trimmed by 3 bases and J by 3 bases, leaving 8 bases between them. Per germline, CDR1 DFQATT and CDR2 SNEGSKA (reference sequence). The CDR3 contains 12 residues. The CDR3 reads CSASLRDYGYTF. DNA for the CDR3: TGCAGTGCTAGTCTCAGGGACTATGGCTACACCTTC.

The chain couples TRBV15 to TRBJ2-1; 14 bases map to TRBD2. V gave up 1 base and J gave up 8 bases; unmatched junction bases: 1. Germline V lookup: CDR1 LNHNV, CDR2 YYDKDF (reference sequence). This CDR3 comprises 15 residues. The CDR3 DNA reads TGTGCCACCAGCAGAGGACTAGCGGGGGGGCATGAGCAGTTCTTC. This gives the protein CATSRGLAGGHEQFF.

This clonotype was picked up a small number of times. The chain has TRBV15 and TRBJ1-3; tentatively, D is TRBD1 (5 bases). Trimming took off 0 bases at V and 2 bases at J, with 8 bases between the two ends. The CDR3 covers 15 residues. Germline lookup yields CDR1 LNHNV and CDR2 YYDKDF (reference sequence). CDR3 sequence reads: CATSRDMGAGNTIYF. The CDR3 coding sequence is TGTGCCACCAGCAGAGATATGGGGGCTGGAAACACCATATATTTT. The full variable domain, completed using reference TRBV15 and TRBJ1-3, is DAMVIQNPRYQVTQFGKPVTLSCSQTLNHNVMYWYQQKSSQAPKLLFHYYDKDFNNEADTPDNFQSRRPNTSFCFLDIRSPGLGDTAMYLCATSRDMGAGNTIYFGEGSWLTVV.

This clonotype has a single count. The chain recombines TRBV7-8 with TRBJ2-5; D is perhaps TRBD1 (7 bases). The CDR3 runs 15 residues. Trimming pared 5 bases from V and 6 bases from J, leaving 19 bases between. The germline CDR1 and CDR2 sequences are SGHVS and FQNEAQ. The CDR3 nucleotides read TGTGCCAGCAGCGGAGGGGACAGTTTGGTAAAGACCCAGTACTTC. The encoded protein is CASSGGDSLVKTQYF.

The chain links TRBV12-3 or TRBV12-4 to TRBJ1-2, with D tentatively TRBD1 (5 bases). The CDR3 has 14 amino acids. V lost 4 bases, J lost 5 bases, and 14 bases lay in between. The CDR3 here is CASSSYRGLYGYTF. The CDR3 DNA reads TGTGCCAGCAGTTCCTACCGGGGGTTATATGGCTACACCTTC.